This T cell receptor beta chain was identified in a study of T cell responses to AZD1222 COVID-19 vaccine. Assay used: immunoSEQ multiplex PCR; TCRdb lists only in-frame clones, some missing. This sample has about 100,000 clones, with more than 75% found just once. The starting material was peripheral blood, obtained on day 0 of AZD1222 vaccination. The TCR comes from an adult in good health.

Here the CDR3 DNA reads TGTGCCAGCAGCAGGGTCCAGGTAAACACCATATATTTT. Translation: CASSRVQVNTIYF. The chain links TRBV5-6 to TRBJ1-3; D gene ambiguous. Germline V gene sequence: CDR1 SGHDT, CDR2 YYEEEE. Trimming removed 4 bases from V and 6 bases from J, with 11 bases in between. This CDR3 spans 13 amino acids.